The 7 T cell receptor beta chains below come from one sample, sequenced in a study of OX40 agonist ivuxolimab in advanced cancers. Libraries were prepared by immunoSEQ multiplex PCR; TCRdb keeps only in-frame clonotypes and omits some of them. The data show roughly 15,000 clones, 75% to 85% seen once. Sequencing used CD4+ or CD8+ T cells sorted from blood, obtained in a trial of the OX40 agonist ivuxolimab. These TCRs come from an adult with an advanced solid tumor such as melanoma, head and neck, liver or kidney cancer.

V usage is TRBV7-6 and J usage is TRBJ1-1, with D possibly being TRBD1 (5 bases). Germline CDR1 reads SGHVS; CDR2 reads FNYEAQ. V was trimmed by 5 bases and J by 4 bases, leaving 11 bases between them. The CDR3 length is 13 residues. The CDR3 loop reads CASSPGPLTEAFF. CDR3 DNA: TGTGCCAGCAGCCCGGGGCCCCTCACTGAAGCTTTCTTT.

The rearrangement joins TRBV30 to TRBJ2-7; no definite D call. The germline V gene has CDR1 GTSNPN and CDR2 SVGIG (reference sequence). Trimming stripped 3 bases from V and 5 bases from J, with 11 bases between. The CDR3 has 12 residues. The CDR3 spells CAWSYSTHEQYF. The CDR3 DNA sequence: TGTGCCTGGAGCTACTCTACCCACGAGCAGTACTTC.

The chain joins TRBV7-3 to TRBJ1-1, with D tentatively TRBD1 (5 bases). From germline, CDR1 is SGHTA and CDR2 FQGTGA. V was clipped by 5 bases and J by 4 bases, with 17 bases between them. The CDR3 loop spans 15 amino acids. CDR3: CASSPPREMSTEAFF. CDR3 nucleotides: TGTGCCAGCAGCCCCCCCAGGGAAATGAGCACTGAAGCTTTCTTT.

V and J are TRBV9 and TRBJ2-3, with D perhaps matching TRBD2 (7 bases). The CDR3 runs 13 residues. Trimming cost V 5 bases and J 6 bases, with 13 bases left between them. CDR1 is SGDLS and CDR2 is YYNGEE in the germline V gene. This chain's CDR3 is CASSGGGVDTQYF. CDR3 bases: TGTGCCAGCAGTGGCGGGGGCGTTGATACGCAGTATTTT. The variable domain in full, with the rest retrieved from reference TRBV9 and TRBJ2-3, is DSGVTQTPKHLITATGQRVTLRCSPRSGDLSVYWYQQSLDQGLQFLIQYYNGEERAKGNILERFSAQQFPDLHSELNLSSLELGDSALYFCASSGGGVDTQYFGPGTRLTVL.

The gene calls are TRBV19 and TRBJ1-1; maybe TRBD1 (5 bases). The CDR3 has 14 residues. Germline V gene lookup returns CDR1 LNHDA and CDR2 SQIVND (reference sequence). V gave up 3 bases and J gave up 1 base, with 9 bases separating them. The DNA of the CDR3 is TGTGCCAGTAGTATGGGGACTGGGAACACTGAAGCTTTCTTT. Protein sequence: CASSMGTGNTEAFF.

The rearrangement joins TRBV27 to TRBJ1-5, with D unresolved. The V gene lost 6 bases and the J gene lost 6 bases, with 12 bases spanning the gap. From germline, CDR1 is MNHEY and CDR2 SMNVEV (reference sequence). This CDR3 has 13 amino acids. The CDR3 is CASRQAGSQPQHF. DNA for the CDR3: TGTGCCAGCAGGCAAGCGGGGTCTCAGCCCCAGCATTTT.

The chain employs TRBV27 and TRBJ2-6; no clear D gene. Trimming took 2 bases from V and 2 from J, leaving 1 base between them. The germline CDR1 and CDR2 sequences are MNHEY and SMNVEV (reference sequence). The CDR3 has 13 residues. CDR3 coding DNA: TGTGCCAGCAGTTTAGCTGGGGCCAACGTCCTGACTTTC. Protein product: CASSLAGANVLTF.